The 21 T cell receptor beta chains given below trace back to one sample, sequenced in a study of T cells in Graves' hyperthyroidism and ophthalmopathy. Template material for amplifying TCR beta CDR3 regions consisted of RNA transcripts. During a first-round RT-PCR of the TCR CDR3, the HTBI primer set was used. TCRdb reprocessed the multiplex PCR reads via MiXCR and lists one record per CDR3 protein. The repertoire includes around 580,000 distinct CDR3 sequences, under 60% of them detected once, and around 7.7% sits in the top ten. The sample consisted of peripheral blood or thyroid tissue (not recorded which). The source is a young woman with Graves' hyperthyroidism.

A remark on this clonotype: A read error is possible here, since a much larger clone lies one base away. The CDR3 sequence is CAKGLGGPSIRNEQFF. For the CDR3, the DNA is TGCGCCAAAGGCCTGGGAGGGCCAAGTATTAGGAATGAGCAGTTCTTC. The chain links TRBV5-1 to TRBJ2-1; 7 positions match TRBD2. CDR1 and CDR2 (germline): SGHRS, YFSETQ. The CDR3 consists of 16 residues. Trimming removed 9 bases from V and 7 bases from J; junction bases left unmatched: 19. The variable domain in full, completed from reference TRBV5-1 and TRBJ2-1, reads KAGVTQTPRYLIKTRGQQVTLSCSPISGHRSVSWYQQTPGQGLQFLFEYFSETQRNKGNFPGRFSGRQFSNSRSEMNVSTLELGDSALYLCAKGLGGPSIRNEQFFGPGTRLTVL.

J is TRBJ1-3 and V is TRBV12-3 or TRBV12-4; no firm D call. V lost 2 bases, J lost 4 bases, and 12 bases lay in between. This CDR3 has 15 residues. CDR3 in DNA: TGTGCCAGCAGTTTACCTGGGGTTAGAGGAAACACCATATATTTT. Residues: CASSLPGVRGNTIYF.

The V call is TRBV4-1, the J call TRBJ1-5; no firm D call. The CDR3 has 15 amino acids. CDR1 is MGHRA and CDR2 is YSYEKL in the germline V gene. Trimming cost V 2 bases and J 2 bases, with 10 bases left between them. In nucleotides, the CDR3 is TGCGCCAGCAGCCAAAGAGCAGGACGCAATCAGCCCCAGCATTTT. Protein product: CASSQRAGRNQPQHF.

This clonotype was found many times. The V call is TRBV6-1, the J call TRBJ1-2; 8 nucleotides align to TRBD1. CDR3 size: 14 residues. J lost 5 bases, V lost 4 bases, and 6 bases had no gene match. In germline, CDR1 is MNHNS, CDR2 SASEGT. In nucleotides, the CDR3 is TGTGCCAGCAGTGTCCCAGGGGGCGATTATGGCTACACCTTC. It encodes CASSVPGGDYGYTF.

This clonotype was seen repeatedly, ten times or more. The chain employs TRBV4-1 and TRBJ1-1; unclear D gene. The V end was cut by 0 bases, the J end by 4 bases, with 9 bases between. The V gene's germline CDR1 is MGHRA and CDR2 YSYEKL. The CDR3 spans 14 residues. The CDR3 loop reads CASSQEGVGTEAFF. DNA for the CDR3: TGCGCCAGCAGCCAAGAGGGCGTCGGCACTGAAGCTTTCTTT.

The chain has TRBV7-3 and TRBJ2-7, with 12 positions matching TRBD1. The V and J ends lost 2 bases and 7 bases, in that order; junction bases with no gene match: 6. Germline values: CDR1 SGHTA, CDR2 FQGTGA. The CDR3 has 15 residues. The CDR3 region has the DNA TGTGCCAGCAGCTTATCGGGACAGGGGGCGAGTGAGCAGTACTTC. Protein sequence: CASSLSGQGASEQYF.

This chain uses TRBV7-6 with TRBJ2-7; D is possibly TRBD1 or TRBD2 (5 bases each). Looked up from germline, CDR1 is SGHVS and CDR2 is FNYEAQ. The CDR3 sequence is 15 residues long. V lost 6 bases and J lost 9, with 24 bases in between. The CDR3 nucleotides read TGTGCCAGCAGTACCAACAAGGGACGAATAACGGGGCAGTACTTC. Amino acids: CASSTNKGRITGQYF.

V is TRBV3-1 and J is TRBJ1-3; no clear D. Trimming left V 1 base short and J 0 bases short, with 10 bases between. The CDR3 runs to 16 residues. Germline CDR1 reads LGHDT; CDR2 reads YNNKEL (reference sequence). In DNA form, the CDR3 reads TGTGCCAGCAGCCAAGTCGTACTGACCTCTGGAAACACCATATATTTT. This encodes CASSQVVLTSGNTIYF.

The sample holds a few counts of this clonotype. A read error may explain this, as a much larger clone is one base away. The V gene is TRBV6-1, the J gene TRBJ1-4; D possibly corresponds to TRBD1 (6 bases). Deletions cut 8 bases from V and 4 bases from J, with 11 bases between. The CDR3 spans 13 residues. The germline V gene encodes CDR1 MNHNS and CDR2 SASEGT. In nucleotides, the CDR3 is TGTGCCAGCTCGACAGGACTTAATGAAAAACTGTTTTTT. It encodes CASSTGLNEKLFF.

The V call is TRBV5-4, the J call TRBJ1-4; D is perhaps TRBD1 (6 bases). The germline V and J ends were trimmed by 0 bases and 7 bases, with 13 bases remaining between them. Germline values: CDR1 SGHNT, CDR2 YYREEE (reference sequence). The CDR3 has 15 amino acids. DNA of the CDR3: TGTGCCAGCAGCTTGGGTCAGGGGAAGGGTGAAAAACTGTTTTTT. Translating it yields CASSLGQGKGEKLFF. The full variable domain, its missing parts supplied by reference TRBV5-4 and TRBJ1-4, is ETGVTQSPTHLIKTRGQQVTLRCSSQSGHNTVSWYQQALGQGPQFIFQYYREEENGRGNFPPRFSGLQFPNYSSELNVNALELDDSALYLCASSLGQGKGEKLFFGSGTQLSVL.

The V gene is TRBV29-1, the J gene TRBJ2-5; D possibly corresponds to TRBD2 (7 bases). Germline values: CDR1 SQVTM, CDR2 ANQGSEA. This CDR3 region has 12 residues. The CDR3 is CSYAGAGETQYF. For the CDR3, the DNA is TGCAGTTATGCGGGGGCTGGGGAGACCCAGTACTTC.

V is TRBV9 and J is TRBJ2-5; 9 bases line up with TRBD1. Trimming took 1 base from V and 4 from J; bases not matched to a gene: 5. The CDR3 consists of 15 residues. Germline assignment: CDR1 SGDLS and CDR2 YYNGEE. CDR3 coding DNA: TGTGCCAGCAGCGTAATGGACAGGGGACGAGAGACCCAGTACTTC. Translation gives CASSVMDRGRETQYF.

In its sample, this clonotype was seen many times. This chain uses TRBV4-2 with TRBJ1-2, with unresolved D. V lost 0 bases, J lost 5 bases, and 7 bases lay in between. This CDR3 spans 13 amino acids. CDR1 is LGHNA, CDR2 YNFKEQ, per germline. CDR3 residues: CASSQDLTYGYTF. CDR3 DNA sequence: TGTGCCAGCAGCCAAGATCTTACTTATGGCTACACCTTC.

The CDR3 DNA follows: TGTGCCAGTAGTATAGCCGAGTACCTTTACGAGCAGTACTTC. This sequence encodes CASSIAEYLYEQYF. The chain couples TRBV19 to TRBJ2-7; no clear D gene. Trimming pared 1 base from V and 4 bases from J, leaving 11 bases between. Per the germline V gene, CDR1 is LNHDA and CDR2 is SQIVND (reference sequence). The CDR3 consists of 14 residues.

The chain has TRBV13 and TRBJ2-7; D might be TRBD1 or TRBD2, each matching 6 bases. This CDR3 spans 14 amino acids. Germline CDR1 and CDR2: PRHDT and FYEKMQ (reference sequence). Trimming removed 5 bases at V and 4 bases at J, with 15 bases between. CDR3 sequence reads: CASSGGQRVYEQYF. The CDR3 nucleotides read TGTGCCAGCAGCGGGGGGCAGCGAGTGTACGAGCAGTACTTC.

This clonotype was seen repeatedly, ten times or more. V is TRBV7-2 and J is TRBJ2-7; unclear D gene. Germline CDR1 and CDR2: SGHTA and FQGNSA. This CDR3 has 14 residues. Trimming left V 1 base short and J 3 bases short, with 10 bases between. CDR3 residues: CASSLGVGIYEQYF. CDR3 nucleotide sequence: TGTGCCAGCAGCTTAGGGGTGGGGATCTACGAGCAGTACTTC. The variable domain in full, completed from reference TRBV7-2 and TRBJ2-7, reads GAGVSQSPSNKVTEKGKDVELRCDPISGHTALYWYRQSLGQGLEFLIYFQGNSAPDKSGLPSDRFSAERTGGSVSTLTIQRTQQEDSAVYLCASSLGVGIYEQYFGPGTRLTVT.

In this sample, this clonotype turned up many times. The chain uses TRBV6-5 and TRBJ1-2; TRBD1 matches 9 bases. Losses at the gene ends were 0 bases for V and 3 bases for J; bases not matched to a gene: 5. The germline V gene has CDR1 MNHEY and CDR2 SVGAGI. This CDR3 spans 16 amino acids. The CDR3 sequence: CASSYSGQGWDYGYTF. The CDR3 DNA sequence: TGTGCCAGCAGTTACTCTGGACAGGGGTGGGACTATGGCTACACCTTC.

This clonotype was recorded many times. The chain uses TRBV12-3 or TRBV12-4 and TRBJ1-5, with 7 bases identical to TRBD1. CDR3 length equals 14 residues. Trimming removed 7 bases from V and 3 bases from J; junction bases left unmatched: 6. The CDR3 DNA reads as TGTGCCAGCAACAAGGGACAGCTCAATCAGCCCCAGCATTTT. Translation: CASNKGQLNQPQHF.

This clonotype occurred a few times. The J gene is TRBJ1-6, the V gene TRBV2; D is perhaps TRBD1 (6 bases). CDR1 and CDR2 from the germline V gene are SNHLY and FYNNEI. The V and J ends lost 4 bases and 9 bases respectively, with 16 bases between them. This CDR3 is built from 15 residues. For the CDR3, the DNA is TGTGCCAGCAGTGTTACAGGGCCGTCGAGTTCACCCCTCCACTTT. Its protein product is CASSVTGPSSSPLHF.

As for this clonotype: Since the CDR3 does not end with the conserved phenylalanine or tryptophan, this likely comes from a read error. This chain joins TRBV12-3 or TRBV12-4 and TRBJ2-5, with D tentatively TRBD1 (6 bases). The CDR3 is 13 residues long. Trimming took off 6 bases at V and 1 base at J, with 9 bases between the two ends. The CDR3 spells CASSSRGQETQYL. CDR3 DNA: TGTGCCAGCAGCTCCAGGGGCCAAGAGACCCAGTACCTC.

This clonotype was detected ten times or more. The chain is built from TRBV11-3 and TRBJ2-6; 7 positions match TRBD1. V lost 6 bases, J lost 2 bases, and 7 bases stayed unmatched. Germline lookup yields CDR1 SGHNT and CDR2 YENEEA. The CDR3 contains 16 residues. The DNA of the CDR3 is TGTGCCAGCAGATCTAACAGGGGCGCTGGGGCCAACGTCCTGACTTTC. Translating it yields CASRSNRGAGANVLTF.